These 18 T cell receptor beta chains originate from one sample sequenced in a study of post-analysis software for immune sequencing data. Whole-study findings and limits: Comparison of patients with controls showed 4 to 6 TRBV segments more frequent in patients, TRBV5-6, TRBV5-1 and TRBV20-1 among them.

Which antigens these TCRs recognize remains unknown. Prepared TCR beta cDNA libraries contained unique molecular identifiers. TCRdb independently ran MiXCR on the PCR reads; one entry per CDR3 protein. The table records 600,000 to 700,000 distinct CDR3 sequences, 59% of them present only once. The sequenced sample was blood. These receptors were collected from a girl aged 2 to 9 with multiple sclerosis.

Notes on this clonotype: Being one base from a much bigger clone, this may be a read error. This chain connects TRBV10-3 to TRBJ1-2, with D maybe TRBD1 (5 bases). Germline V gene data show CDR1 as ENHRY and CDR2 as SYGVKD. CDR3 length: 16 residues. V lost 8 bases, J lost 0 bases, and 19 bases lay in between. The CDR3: CAIWPTELLANYGYTF. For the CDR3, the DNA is TGTGCCATCTGGCCGACAGAACTCCTAGCTAACTATGGCTACACCTTC.

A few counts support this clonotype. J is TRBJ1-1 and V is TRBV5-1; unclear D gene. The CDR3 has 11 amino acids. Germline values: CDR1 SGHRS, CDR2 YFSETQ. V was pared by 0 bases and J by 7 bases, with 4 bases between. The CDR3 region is CASSLEGEAFF. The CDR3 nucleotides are TGCGCCAGCAGCTTGGAGGGTGAAGCTTTCTTT. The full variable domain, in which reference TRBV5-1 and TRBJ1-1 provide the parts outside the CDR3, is KAGVTQTPRYLIKTRGQQVTLSCSPISGHRSVSWYQQTPGQGLQFLFEYFSETQRNKGNFPGRFSGRQFSNSRSEMNVSTLELGDSALYLCASSLEGEAFFGQGTRLTVV.

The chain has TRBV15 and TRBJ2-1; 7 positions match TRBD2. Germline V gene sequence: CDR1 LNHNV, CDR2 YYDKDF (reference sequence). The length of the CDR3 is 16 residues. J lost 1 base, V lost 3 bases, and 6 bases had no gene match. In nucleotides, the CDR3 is TGTGCCACCAGCAGTCCCGGGACTAAGTCCTACAATGAGCAGTTCTTC. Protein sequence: CATSSPGTKSYNEQFF.

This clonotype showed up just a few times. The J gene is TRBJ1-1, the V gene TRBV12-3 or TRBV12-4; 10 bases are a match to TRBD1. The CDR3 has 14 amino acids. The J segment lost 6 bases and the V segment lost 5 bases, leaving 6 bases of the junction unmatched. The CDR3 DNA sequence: TGTGCCAGCAGTCCGACAGGGGGCCACGCTGAAGCTTTCTTT. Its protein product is CASSPTGGHAEAFF.

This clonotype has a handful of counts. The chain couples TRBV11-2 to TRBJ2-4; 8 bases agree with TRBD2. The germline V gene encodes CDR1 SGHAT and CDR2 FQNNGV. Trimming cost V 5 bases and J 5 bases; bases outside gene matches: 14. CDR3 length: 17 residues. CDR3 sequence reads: CASSTGSGGRAQNIQYF. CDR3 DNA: TGTGCCAGCAGCACCGGGTCGGGGGGGCGCGCACAAAACATTCAGTACTTC. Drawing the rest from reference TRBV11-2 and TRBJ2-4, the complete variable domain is EAGVAQSPRYKIIEKRQSVAFWCNPISGHATLYWYQQILGQGPKLLIQFQNNGVVDDSQLPKDRFSAERLKGVDSTLKIQPAKLEDSAVYLCASSTGSGGRAQNIQYFGAGTRLSVL.

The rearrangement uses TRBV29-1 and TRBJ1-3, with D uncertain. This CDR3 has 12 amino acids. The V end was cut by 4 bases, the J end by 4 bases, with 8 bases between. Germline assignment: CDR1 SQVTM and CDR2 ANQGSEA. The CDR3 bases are TGCAGCGTTGGAGGCTTAGGAAACACCATATATTTT. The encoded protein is CSVGGLGNTIYF.

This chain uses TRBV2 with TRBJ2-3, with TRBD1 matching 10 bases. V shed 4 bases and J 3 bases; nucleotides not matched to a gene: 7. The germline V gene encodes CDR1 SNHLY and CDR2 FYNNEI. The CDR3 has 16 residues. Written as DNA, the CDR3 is TGTGCCAGCAGTGGGACAGGGGGAAAGGTGACAGATACGCAGTATTTT. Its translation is CASSGTGGKVTDTQYF.

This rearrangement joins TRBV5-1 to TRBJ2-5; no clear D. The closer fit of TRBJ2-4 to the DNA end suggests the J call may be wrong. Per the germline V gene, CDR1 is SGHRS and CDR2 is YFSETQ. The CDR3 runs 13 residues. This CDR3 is CASSLDQSNIQYF. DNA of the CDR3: TGCGCCAGCAGCTTGGATCAGTCAAACATTCAGTACTTC.

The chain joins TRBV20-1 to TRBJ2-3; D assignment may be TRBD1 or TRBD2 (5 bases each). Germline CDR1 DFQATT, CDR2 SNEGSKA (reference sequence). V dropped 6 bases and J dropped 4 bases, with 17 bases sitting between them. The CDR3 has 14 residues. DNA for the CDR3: TGCAGTGCCCGGAGAGGGGCCCCCCCAGATACGCAGTATTTT. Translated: CSARRGAPPDTQYF.

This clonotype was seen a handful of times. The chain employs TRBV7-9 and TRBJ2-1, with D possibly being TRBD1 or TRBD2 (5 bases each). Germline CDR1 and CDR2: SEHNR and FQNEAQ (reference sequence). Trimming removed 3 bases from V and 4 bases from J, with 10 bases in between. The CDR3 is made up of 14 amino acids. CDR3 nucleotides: TGTGCCAGCAGCTTTGGGGGTCCATACAATGAGCAGTTCTTC. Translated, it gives CASSFGGPYNEQFF.

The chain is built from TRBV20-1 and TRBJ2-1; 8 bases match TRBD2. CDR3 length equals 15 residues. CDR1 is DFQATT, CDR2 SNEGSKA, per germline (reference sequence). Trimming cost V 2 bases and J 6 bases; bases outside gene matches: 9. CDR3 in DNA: TGCAGTGCTAGAAAAGTGGGACTAGGGGGCAATGAGCAGTTCTTC. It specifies CSARKVGLGGNEQFF.

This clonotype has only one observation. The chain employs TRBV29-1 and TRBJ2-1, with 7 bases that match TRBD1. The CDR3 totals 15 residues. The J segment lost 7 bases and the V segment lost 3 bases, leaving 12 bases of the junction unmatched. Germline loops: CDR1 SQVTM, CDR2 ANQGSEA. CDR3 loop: CSVEANGQVANEQFF. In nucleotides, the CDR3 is TGCAGCGTTGAGGCAAATGGACAGGTGGCAAATGAGCAGTTCTTC.

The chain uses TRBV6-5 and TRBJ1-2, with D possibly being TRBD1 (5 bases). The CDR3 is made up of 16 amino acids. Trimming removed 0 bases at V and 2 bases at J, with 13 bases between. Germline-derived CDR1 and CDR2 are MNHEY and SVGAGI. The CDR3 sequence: CASSYSTDSLNYGYTF. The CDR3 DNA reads TGTGCCAGCAGTTACTCGACCGACAGTTTGAACTATGGCTACACCTTC.

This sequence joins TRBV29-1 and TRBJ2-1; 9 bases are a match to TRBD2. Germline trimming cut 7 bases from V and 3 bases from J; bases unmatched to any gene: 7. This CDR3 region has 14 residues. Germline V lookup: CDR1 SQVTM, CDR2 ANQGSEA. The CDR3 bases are TGCAGCGCCCTGACTAGCGGCCTCTACAATGAGCAGTTCTTC. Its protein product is CSALTSGLYNEQFF.

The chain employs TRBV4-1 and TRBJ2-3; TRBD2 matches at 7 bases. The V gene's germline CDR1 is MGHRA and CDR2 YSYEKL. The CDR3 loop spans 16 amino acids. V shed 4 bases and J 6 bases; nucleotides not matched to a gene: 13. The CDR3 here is CASSPLRAGNMDTQYF. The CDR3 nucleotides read TGCGCCAGCAGCCCCCTCCGAGCGGGAAACATGGATACGCAGTATTTT.

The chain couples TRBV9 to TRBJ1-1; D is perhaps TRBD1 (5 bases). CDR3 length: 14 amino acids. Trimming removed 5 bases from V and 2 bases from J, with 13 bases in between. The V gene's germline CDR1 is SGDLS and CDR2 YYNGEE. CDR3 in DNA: TGTGCCAGCAGTCGGGCAGGGTCTAACACTGAAGCTTTCTTT. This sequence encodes CASSRAGSNTEAFF.

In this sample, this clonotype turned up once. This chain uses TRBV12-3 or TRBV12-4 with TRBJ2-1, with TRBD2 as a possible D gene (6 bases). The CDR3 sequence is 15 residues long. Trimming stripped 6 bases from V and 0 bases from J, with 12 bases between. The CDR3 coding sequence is TGTGCCAGCAGGTTGGAGGGGAGCTCCTACAATGAGCAGTTCTTC. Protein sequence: CASRLEGSSYNEQFF.

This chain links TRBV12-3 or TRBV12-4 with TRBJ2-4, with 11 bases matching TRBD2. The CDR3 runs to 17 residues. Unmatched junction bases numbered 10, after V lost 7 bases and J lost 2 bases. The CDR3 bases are TGTGCCAGCACGACTAGCGGGACGCGCCATTCCAAAAACATTCAGTACTTC. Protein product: CASTTSGTRHSKNIQYF.